This TCR beta chain was retrieved from a study of cytomegalovirus exposure and HLA in healthy donors. V lost 5 bases to trimming and J lost 5 bases; unmatched junction nucleotides: 5. Germline values: CDR1 MDHEN, CDR2 SYDVKM. The CDR3 totals 13 residues. The donors were part of the validation cohort, which consisted of some 120 subjects and was separate from the first cohort of under 750 subjects. Study-level points and caveats: Some public TCRs appeared in many individuals, while most sequences were rare. Cytomegalovirus-associated TCR beta chains were listed, numbering roughly 150.

Comment on this clone: Its antigen is not identified.

Measured with immunoSEQ multiplex PCR; TCRdb has only the in-frame clones, and not every one. Of approximately 39,000 clones in the sample, 85% to 95% were seen once. The TCR originated in a young man in good health and CMV-seronegative. V and J are TRBV28 and TRBJ1-1; 7 nucleotides match TRBD1. The sequenced sample was PBMCs. The CDR3 sequence is CASSRQGWTEAFF. Written as DNA, the CDR3 is TGTGCCAGCAGTAGACAGGGATGGACTGAAGCTTTCTTT.